This TCR beta chain was sequenced for a study of T-cell memory formation after mild COVID-19. General study points: Later expanders leaned CD4+, whereas day 15 to 85 contracting clones were balanced CD4/CD8.

This clonotype showed up just a few times. Antigen specificity is unknown. MiXCR, run by TCRdb on the 5' RACE reads, gives a single entry per CDR3 protein. The table shows 350,000 to 400,000 distinct CDR3 sequences, with around 14% occurring only once. Trimming took 7 bases from V and 4 from J, leaving 17 bases between them. This CDR3 contains 16 residues. Germline V gives CDR1 SGHVS, CDR2 FQNEAQ. V and J are TRBV7-8 and TRBJ2-6, with D perhaps TRBD1 (5 bases). What was sequenced was PBMCs or a T cell subset sorted from them (not recorded which). The receptor's source is a man aged 18 to 29 who had mild COVID-19 (a few samples of this study predate the infection). Cell type and time point are not known. CDR3 region: CASTIRTGPGANVLTF. The CDR3 DNA sequence: TGTGCCAGCACCATCCGCACAGGACCCGGGGCCAACGTCCTGACTTTC.